Listed below are T cell receptor beta chains from one sample, sequenced in a study of blood T cell repertoires in COVID-19. TCRdb keeps only in-frame clones here, not all; method: immunoSEQ multiplex PCR. The repertoire holds some 140,000 clones, with less than 85% as singletons. Material: peripheral blood. These receptors were obtained from a woman of 80 years or more with acute or convalescent COVID-19. CDR3s include the opening cysteine and the closing phenylalanine or tryptophan. The D gene is left open where the match is weak. The size of a clone is reported for some rows only, either as once, few or many, or as a class for expanded clones.

D gene: TRBD2; clone size: few; V gene: TRBV23-1; J gene: TRBJ2-7; CDR3 DNA: TGCGCCAGCACCGGAGGGAGGGTTTACGAGCAGTACTTC; CDR3 protein: CASTGGRVYEQYF
D gene: TRBD1; clone size: NA; V gene: TRBV6-2/TRBV6-3; J gene: TRBJ2-7; CDR3 DNA: TGTGCCAGCATCCCTACGGGACAGGGGGGGTACGAGCAGTACTTC; CDR3 protein: CASIPTGQGGYEQYF
D gene: NA; clone size: NA; V gene: TRBV27; J gene: TRBJ2-3; CDR3 DNA: TGTGCCAGCAGTTTAGTCACTAGCACAGATACGCAGTATTTT; CDR3 protein: CASSLVTSTDTQYF
D gene: NA; clone size: NA; V gene: TRBV30; J gene: TRBJ2-1; CDR3 DNA: TGTGCCTGGAGAAGAGGGGGGGCTAGAGAGCAGTTCTTC; CDR3 protein: CAWRRGGAREQFF
D gene: NA; clone size: NA; V gene: TRBV3-1/TRBV3-2; J gene: TRBJ1-2; CDR3 DNA: TGTGCCAGCAGCCAAGATCCAGGGCGGCATGGCTACACCTTC; CDR3 protein: CASSQDPGRHGYTF
D gene: NA; clone size: NA; V gene: TRBV29-1; J gene: TRBJ2-3; CDR3 DNA: TGCAGCGCTCTGGACACGTTTAGCACAGATACGCAGTATTTT; CDR3 protein: CSALDTFSTDTQYF
D gene: NA; clone size: NA; V gene: TRBV11-2; J gene: TRBJ1-1; CDR3 DNA: TGTGCCAGCAGCTTCTCCCTGAACACTGAAGCTTTCTTT; CDR3 protein: CASSFSLNTEAFF
D gene: TRBD1; clone size: few; V gene: TRBV5-1; J gene: TRBJ1-5; CDR3 DNA: TGCGCCAGCAGCTTGGCGACAGGGGGGAATCAGCCCCAGCATTTT; CDR3 protein: CASSLATGGNQPQHF
D gene: TRBD2; clone size: NA; V gene: TRBV7-2; J gene: TRBJ2-2; CDR3 DNA: TGTGCCAGCAGCTTGGCCGGACTAGTGGGCACCGGGGAGCTGTTTTTT; CDR3 protein: CASSLAGLVGTGELFF
D gene: TRBD2; clone size: NA; V gene: TRBV10-2; J gene: TRBJ2-3; CDR3 DNA: TGCGCCAGCAGGCGGGGGACTAGCACAGATACGCAGTATTTT; CDR3 protein: CASRRGTSTDTQYF
D gene: NA; clone size: NA; V gene: TRBV9; J gene: TRBJ2-6; CDR3 DNA: TGTGCCAGCAGCGCGGGAACCCCCTCTGGGGCCAACGTCCTGACTTTC; CDR3 protein: CASSAGTPSGANVLTF
D gene: NA; clone size: NA; V gene: TRBV7-9; J gene: TRBJ2-3; CDR3 DNA: TGTGCCGTACAGGGGCGGGGGGCCACAGATACGCAGTATTTT; CDR3 protein: CAVQGRGATDTQYF
D gene: NA; clone size: NA; V gene: TRBV29-1; J gene: TRBJ2-7; CDR3 DNA: TGCAGCGTTGAAGTAGTTGTGGGGGCCCCACCTTACGAGCAGTACTTC; CDR3 protein: CSVEVVVGAPPYEQYF
D gene: NA; clone size: NA; V gene: TRBV4-2; J gene: TRBJ1-2; CDR3 DNA: TGTGCCAGCAGCCAAGATCTGACAGAACTCTATGGCTACACCTTC; CDR3 protein: CASSQDLTELYGYTF
D gene: NA; clone size: NA; V gene: TRBV7-6; J gene: TRBJ2-1; CDR3 DNA: TGTGCCAGCAGCTTAGAATATCGGCTAGGAGGGGAAAGCTCCTACAATGAGCAGTTCTTC; CDR3 protein: CASSLEYRLGGESSYNEQFF
D gene: TRBD2; clone size: NA; V gene: TRBV30; J gene: TRBJ2-6; CDR3 DNA: TGTGCCTGGAGTGCCCGACTAGCGGGGGGGCCCGGGGCCAACGTCCTGACTTTC; CDR3 protein: CAWSARLAGGPGANVLTF
D gene: NA; clone size: NA; V gene: TRBV10-1; J gene: TRBJ2-3; CDR3 DNA: TGCGCCAGCAGTGAAGGGACACTTAGCACAGATACGCAGTATTTT; CDR3 protein: CASSEGTLSTDTQYF
D gene: TRBD2; clone size: NA; V gene: TRBV7-2; J gene: TRBJ2-3; CDR3 DNA: TGTGCCAGCAGCTCTAGCGGGGCTGCAGATACGCAGTATTTT; CDR3 protein: CASSSSGAADTQYF
D gene: TRBD1; clone size: NA; V gene: TRBV6-2/TRBV6-3; J gene: TRBJ1-4; CDR3 DNA: TGTGCCAGCAGTTACGGTGGGACAGAAGTCGAAAAACTGTTTTTT; CDR3 protein: CASSYGGTEVEKLFF
D gene: NA; clone size: NA; V gene: TRBV12-3/TRBV12-4; J gene: TRBJ2-5; CDR3 DNA: TGTGCCAGCTCAAGCCTAGTGACAGAGACCCAGTACTTC; CDR3 protein: CASSSLVTETQYF
D gene: NA; clone size: NA; V gene: TRBV29-1; J gene: TRBJ2-7; CDR3 DNA: TGCAGCGTTGAAGCCCGCGGGGAGCAGTACTTC; CDR3 protein: CSVEARGEQYF
D gene: NA; clone size: NA; V gene: TRBV19; J gene: TRBJ2-2; CDR3 DNA: TGTGCCAGCGGGGACATTCGGGACACCGGGGAGCTGTTTTTT; CDR3 protein: CASGDIRDTGELFF
D gene: NA; clone size: NA; V gene: TRBV30; J gene: TRBJ1-1; CDR3 DNA: TGTGCCTGGGAACGTTTGACGGGGAACACTGAAGCTTTCTTT; CDR3 protein: CAWERLTGNTEAFF
D gene: NA; clone size: NA; V gene: TRBV6-6; J gene: TRBJ1-1; CDR3 DNA: TGTGCCAGCAGGTCGACAGCATTGAACACTGAAGCTTTCTTT; CDR3 protein: CASRSTALNTEAFF
D gene: TRBD1; clone size: NA; V gene: TRBV19; J gene: TRBJ2-2; CDR3 DNA: TGTGCCAGTAGGCCGGCCCTAGACAGGGGCGGGGCCGGGGAGCTGTTTTTT; CDR3 protein: CASRPALDRGGAGELFF
D gene: NA; clone size: once; V gene: TRBV15; J gene: TRBJ1-2; CDR3 DNA: TGTGCCACCAGCAGAGATAGGGGCAGACGGCTCATCTATGGCTACACCTTC; CDR3 protein: CATSRDRGRRLIYGYTF
D gene: NA; clone size: NA; V gene: TRBV7-2; J gene: TRBJ2-7; CDR3 DNA: TGTGCCAGCAGCCAAGCCCCCGGGGGAGTGGGAGACGAGCAGTACTTC; CDR3 protein: CASSQAPGGVGDEQYF
D gene: TRBD1; clone size: NA; V gene: TRBV6-5; J gene: TRBJ2-1; CDR3 DNA: TGTGCCAGCAGACGCGACAGGGATCCCTACAATGAGCAGTTCTTC; CDR3 protein: CASRRDRDPYNEQFF
D gene: TRBD1; clone size: NA; V gene: TRBV19; J gene: TRBJ1-6; CDR3 DNA: TGTGCCAGTAGATCACTACCGGGACAGGGGGTTTCACCCCTCCACTTT; CDR3 protein: CASRSLPGQGVSPLHF
D gene: TRBD2; clone size: NA; V gene: TRBV6-5; J gene: TRBJ2-1; CDR3 DNA: TGTGCCAGCAGCCCGACTAGCGGCAACAATGAGCAGTTCTTC; CDR3 protein: CASSPTSGNNEQFF
D gene: NA; clone size: NA; V gene: TRBV6-6; J gene: TRBJ2-7; CDR3 DNA: TGTGCCAGCAGTCCCCGGGGAACAGACTACGAGCAGTACTTC; CDR3 protein: CASSPRGTDYEQYF
D gene: TRBD2; clone size: NA; V gene: TRBV19; J gene: TRBJ2-2; CDR3 DNA: TGTGCCAGTAGTATTCTCCGAGGACTAGCGGGGGAGTCCGGGGAGCTGTTTTTT; CDR3 protein: CASSILRGLAGESGELFF
D gene: NA; clone size: once; V gene: TRBV7-9; J gene: TRBJ1-1; CDR3 DNA: TGTGCCAGCAGCCAAAAGAGATTTGGGAACACTGAAGCTTTCTTT; CDR3 protein: CASSQKRFGNTEAFF
D gene: TRBD1; clone size: NA; V gene: TRBV27; J gene: TRBJ1-1; CDR3 DNA: TGTGCCAGCAGTCCAGGGGGCTGGGCCACTGAAGCTTTCTTT; CDR3 protein: CASSPGGWATEAFF
D gene: NA; clone size: NA; V gene: TRBV10-2; J gene: TRBJ2-1; CDR3 DNA: TGCGCCAGCACTCAAGACAGCTACAATGAGCAGTTCTTC; CDR3 protein: CASTQDSYNEQFF
D gene: NA; clone size: NA; V gene: TRBV11-2; J gene: TRBJ2-7; CDR3 DNA: TGTGCCAGCAGCCCCGGCTACGAGCAGTACTTC; CDR3 protein: CASSPGYEQYF
D gene: TRBD2; clone size: NA; V gene: TRBV7-2; J gene: TRBJ2-4; CDR3 DNA: TGTGCCAGCAATAGGGAGGGAGCCAAAAACATTCAGTACTTC; CDR3 protein: CASNREGAKNIQYF
D gene: TRBD1; clone size: NA; V gene: TRBV2; J gene: TRBJ1-2; CDR3 DNA: TGTGCCAGCAGGGTCGGGACAGGGGCGCGAGGTGGCTACACCTTC; CDR3 protein: CASRVGTGARGGYTF
D gene: TRBD1; clone size: once; V gene: TRBV24-1; J gene: TRBJ2-5; CDR3 DNA: TGTGCCACCAGTGATCCCCGGGACAGTCAAGAGACCCAGTACTTC; CDR3 protein: CATSDPRDSQETQYF
D gene: NA; clone size: NA; V gene: TRBV5-6; J gene: TRBJ1-5; CDR3 DNA: TGTGCCAGCAGCTTGAACCAGGAAGGTCAGCCCCAGCATTTT; CDR3 protein: CASSLNQEGQPQHF
D gene: TRBD2; clone size: NA; V gene: TRBV6-2/TRBV6-3; J gene: TRBJ2-7; CDR3 DNA: TGTGCCAGCAGTTACCTTGGCGGGAGTTACGAGCAGTACTTC; CDR3 protein: CASSYLGGSYEQYF
D gene: TRBD1; clone size: NA; V gene: TRBV27; J gene: TRBJ2-1; CDR3 DNA: TGTGCCAGCAGTCGGACAGGGGGCGACTCGTTCAATGAGCAGTTCTTC; CDR3 protein: CASSRTGGDSFNEQFF
D gene: TRBD2; clone size: NA; V gene: TRBV7-9; J gene: TRBJ2-1; CDR3 DNA: TGTGCCAGCAGCTTGATGACTAGCGGGGAGAAGTTCTTC; CDR3 protein: CASSLMTSGEKFF
D gene: NA; clone size: NA; V gene: TRBV30; J gene: TRBJ1-2; CDR3 DNA: TGTGCCTGGACCCGTGGGGGGACTAACTATGGCTACACCTTC; CDR3 protein: CAWTRGGTNYGYTF
D gene: TRBD1; clone size: few; V gene: TRBV3-1/TRBV3-2; J gene: TRBJ1-6; CDR3 DNA: TGTGCCAGCAGCCAAGAACAGGGGCCCTATAATTCACCCCTCCACTTT; CDR3 protein: CASSQEQGPYNSPLHF
D gene: NA; clone size: NA; V gene: TRBV5-1; J gene: TRBJ1-1; CDR3 DNA: TGCGCCAGCAGCTACGGGTACCTGAACACTGAAGCTTTCTTT; CDR3 protein: CASSYGYLNTEAFF
D gene: NA; clone size: NA; V gene: TRBV30; J gene: TRBJ1-1; CDR3 DNA: TGTGCCTGGAGAAGGAGCAGGAACACTGAAGCTTTCTTT; CDR3 protein: CAWRRSRNTEAFF
D gene: NA; clone size: NA; V gene: TRBV3-1/TRBV3-2; J gene: TRBJ1-2; CDR3 DNA: TGTGCCAGCAGCCAAGATAGCGGAGGTGTGGGCTATGGCTACACCTTC; CDR3 protein: CASSQDSGGVGYGYTF
D gene: NA; clone size: once; V gene: TRBV7-9; J gene: TRBJ1-5; CDR3 DNA: TGTGCCAGCAGCTTTTCCGATCAGCCCCAGCATTTT; CDR3 protein: CASSFSDQPQHF
D gene: TRBD2; clone size: NA; V gene: TRBV30; J gene: TRBJ2-3; CDR3 DNA: TGTGCCTTCAGGACTAGCGGGAAGGTCGGAGATACGCAGTATTTT; CDR3 protein: CAFRTSGKVGDTQYF
D gene: TRBD1; clone size: NA; V gene: TRBV5-1; J gene: TRBJ1-6; CDR3 DNA: TGCGCCAGCAGCACCGGGACAGTCTATAATTCACCCCTCCACTTT; CDR3 protein: CASSTGTVYNSPLHF
D gene: NA; clone size: NA; V gene: TRBV5-1; J gene: TRBJ1-6; CDR3 DNA: TGCGCCAGCAGCTTGGAAGGGGGAGCCTATAATTCACCCCTCCACTTT; CDR3 protein: CASSLEGGAYNSPLHF
D gene: TRBD1; clone size: NA; V gene: TRBV19; J gene: TRBJ2-2; CDR3 DNA: TGTGCCAGTAGAGACAGGGGGAGCACCGGGGAGCTGTTTTTT; CDR3 protein: CASRDRGSTGELFF
D gene: TRBD1; clone size: NA; V gene: TRBV18; J gene: TRBJ2-7; CDR3 DNA: TGTGCCAGCTCACCGACAGGGATGGACGAGCAGTACTTC; CDR3 protein: CASSPTGMDEQYF
D gene: NA; clone size: NA; V gene: TRBV7-2; J gene: TRBJ1-1; CDR3 DNA: TGTGCCAGCAGCTTAAGCAACGCGAACACTGAAGCTTTCTTT; CDR3 protein: CASSLSNANTEAFF
D gene: TRBD1; clone size: NA; V gene: TRBV5-1; J gene: TRBJ2-3; CDR3 DNA: TGCGCCAGCAGCCCTGAGGGACAGGGGGCATCAGATACGCAGTATTTT; CDR3 protein: CASSPEGQGASDTQYF
D gene: NA; clone size: NA; V gene: TRBV4-3; J gene: TRBJ1-6; CDR3 DNA: TGCGCCAGCAGCCCCCGGACAGTTAATTCACCCCTCCACTTT; CDR3 protein: CASSPRTVNSPLHF